This TCR beta chain was sequenced for a study of Ad26.COV2.S vaccination and SARS-CoV-2 variants. As for the study in general: The study gave Ad26.COV2.S intramuscularly, once or twice 56 days apart.

The treatment: about 20 received Ad26.COV2.S at low or high dose, single or two shots; 5 received placebo; per-sample allocation not given. Samples came from day 63 after the first vaccine or placebo injection. This vaccine is an Ad26 vector that expresses the Wuhan-strain SARS-CoV-2 spike. The V gene end was trimmed by 2 bases and the J gene end by 0 bases; junction bases not matched to a gene: 6. The CDR3 loop spans 17 amino acids. Germline CDR1 reads PRHDT; CDR2 reads FYEKMQ (reference sequence). Measured with immunoSEQ multiplex PCR; TCRdb has only the in-frame clones, and not every one. The profile shows about 400,000 clones, roughly 80% of them singletons. Study-wide results and caveats: Possibly, TCR breadth and depth analyses underestimated total T cell responses.

On this clone: What it binds is not known.

Here the sequenced sample was peripheral blood, taken in a trial of Ad26.COV2.S vaccine versus placebo. This clonotype originated in a person between 18 and 65 years old who received the Ad26.COV2.S COVID-19 vaccine or a placebo. The V call is TRBV13, the J call TRBJ2-3, with TRBD2 identical over 9 bases. The CDR3 region has the DNA TGTGCCAGCAGCTTAAGAGCTAGCGGGGTGAGCACAGATACGCAGTATTTT. It is translated as CASSLRASGVSTDTQYF.